Presented here are 32 T cell receptor beta chains from one specimen sequenced in a study of OX40 agonist ivuxolimab in advanced cancers. Only in-frame clones appear in the TCRdb table, and some are missing; sequencing was by immunoSEQ multiplex PCR. There are tens of thousands of clones in the sample; approximately 89% occur only once, and about 0.89% lies in the top ten. Sequencing used CD4+ or CD8+ T cells sorted from blood, obtained in a trial of the OX40 agonist ivuxolimab. The receptors originated from an adult with an advanced solid tumor such as melanoma, head and neck, liver or kidney cancer.

The V gene is TRBV9, the J gene TRBJ1-2; 7 nucleotides line up with TRBD1. CDR1 and CDR2 from the germline V gene are SGDLS and YYNGEE. The CDR3 runs to 15 residues. The junction had 12 bases not matched to a gene; V was cut back by 3 bases and J by 7 bases. CDR3 region: CASSDSDRTPVGYTF. The CDR3, as DNA: TGTGCCAGCAGCGATTCGGACAGGACCCCCGTTGGCTACACCTTC.

On this clone itself: A read error may produce the germline difference seen at one junction end. The V gene is TRBV2, the J gene TRBJ1-2, with D unclear. The V gene's germline CDR1 is SNHLY and CDR2 FYNNEI. This CDR3 has 15 amino acids. CDR3 nucleotide sequence: TGTGCCAGCAGGGAAGAGGCTAACGCTAACTATGGCTACACCTTC. As protein: CASREEANANYGYTF.

The genes are TRBV6-4 and TRBJ1-1; D possibly corresponds to TRBD1 (5 bases). Germline V CDR1 and CDR2: MRHNA, SNTAGT. The V and J ends lost 4 bases and 4 bases respectively, with 10 bases between them. The CDR3 is 13 residues long. DNA of the CDR3: TGTGCCAGCAGTGCGCGGGGGGGCACTGAAGCTTTCTTT. Translated: CASSARGGTEAFF.

V is TRBV6-5 and J is TRBJ1-4; the D is unclear. CDR1 and CDR2 from the germline V gene are MNHEY and SVGAGI. Between the trimmed V and J ends, which lost 0 bases and 5 bases, there was a span of 7 bases. This CDR3 spans 14 amino acids. DNA for the CDR3: TGTGCCAGCAGTTACTCGAAGCGCAATGAAAAACTGTTTTTT. Protein: CASSYSKRNEKLFF.

The gene calls are TRBV30 and TRBJ1-1, with a tentative D call TRBD1 (6 bases). The germline V gene encodes CDR1 GTSNPN and CDR2 SVGIG (reference sequence). V lost 0 bases and J lost 4, with 9 bases in between. CDR3 size: 13 residues. CDR3: CAWSVKGVTEAFF. The CDR3, as DNA: TGTGCCTGGAGTGTAAAGGGGGTCACTGAAGCTTTCTTT.

The gene calls are TRBV9 and TRBJ2-1; 7 nucleotides align to TRBD2. J was trimmed by 7 bases and V by 4 bases; bases with no gene match: 11. This CDR3 contains 15 residues. In germline, CDR1 is SGDLS, CDR2 YYNGEE. CDR3 sequence reads: CASSFEGRGGNEQFF. The DNA of the CDR3 is TGTGCCAGCAGCTTCGAGGGGAGGGGAGGGAATGAGCAGTTCTTC.

The chain couples TRBV7-9 to TRBJ1-2; 9 nucleotides agree with TRBD1. Per germline, CDR1 SEHNR and CDR2 FQNEAQ (reference sequence). The V and J ends lost 5 bases and 4 bases, in that order; junction bases with no gene match: 8. The CDR3 is made up of 15 amino acids. Written as DNA, the CDR3 is TGTGCCAGCAGCCTACCGGGACAGGGTGGCTATGGCTACACCTTC. Translated: CASSLPGQGGYGYTF.

The chain employs TRBV9 and TRBJ2-2; no clear D. Deletions cut 6 bases from V and 6 bases from J, with 6 bases between. The CDR3 is 11 residues long. CDR1 is SGDLS, CDR2 YYNGEE, per germline. Here the CDR3 reads CASILPGELFF. CDR3 nucleotide sequence: TGTGCCAGCATATTACCCGGGGAGCTGTTTTTT.

This clone is a singleton in its sample. The chain couples TRBV9 to TRBJ1-4, with D unresolved. CDR1 SGDLS and CDR2 YYNGEE come from the germline V gene. The CDR3 runs to 14 residues. V gave up 0 bases and J gave up 5 bases, with 8 bases separating them. The CDR3 coding sequence is TGTGCCAGCAGCGTAGATACCCGAAATGAAAAACTGTTTTTT. It encodes CASSVDTRNEKLFF.

The genes are TRBV7-2 and TRBJ1-2; D unclear. Trimming took 4 bases from V and 3 from J, leaving 12 bases between them. The CDR3 sequence is 14 residues long. The germline V gene encodes CDR1 SGHTA and CDR2 FQGNSA. For the CDR3, the DNA is TGTGCCAGCAGCTACCAGGAGGGAGACTATGGCTACACCTTC. Translated: CASSYQEGDYGYTF.

The V gene is TRBV9, the J gene TRBJ2-2, with D perhaps TRBD1 or TRBD2 (6 bases each). The V gene's germline CDR1 is SGDLS and CDR2 YYNGEE. V lost 4 bases and J 0 bases, leaving 13 bases between the germline ends. The CDR3 length is 16 residues. CDR3 bases: TGTGCCAGCAGCCTAGGGGGGACGGCGAACACCGGGGAGCTGTTTTTT. Encoded protein: CASSLGGTANTGELFF.

CDR3 sequence: CASSASGGTKETQYF. Written as DNA, the CDR3 is TGTGCCAGCAGTGCTAGCGGGGGGACGAAAGAGACCCAGTACTTC. The chain is built from TRBV6-1 and TRBJ2-5, with TRBD2 matching 11 bases. The length of the CDR3 is 15 residues. Unmatched junction bases numbered 4, after V lost 4 bases and J lost 3 bases. Germline-derived CDR1 and CDR2 are MNHNS and SASEGT.

The chain couples TRBV18 to TRBJ1-2; D is uncertain. The germline V and J ends were trimmed by 6 bases and 8 bases, with 16 bases remaining between them. This CDR3 is built from 13 residues. Germline V lookup: CDR1 KGHSH, CDR2 LQKENI. CDR3 sequence: CASSPDWVYGYTF. Written as DNA, the CDR3 is TGTGCCAGCTCGCCTGACTGGGTATACGGCTACACCTTC. The variable domain in full, with the rest retrieved from reference TRBV18 and TRBJ1-2, is NAGVMQNPRHLVRRRGQEARLRCSPMKGHSHVYWYRQLPEEGLKFMVYLQKENIIDESGMPKERFSAEFPKEGPSILRIQQVVRGDSAAYFCASSPDWVYGYTFGSGTRLTVV.

This clone appeared once. The genes are TRBV7-2 and TRBJ1-2; no reliable D call. Germline V lookup: CDR1 SGHTA, CDR2 FQGNSA. The CDR3 covers 17 residues. V was shortened by 5 bases and J by 4 bases, with 23 bases between the two germline ends. CDR3 region: CASSPNPPGILAYGYTF. The CDR3 DNA reads TGTGCCAGCAGCCCCAACCCCCCTGGAATTCTGGCCTATGGCTACACCTTC.

The chain carries TRBV28 and TRBJ1-1, with 9 bases aligning to TRBD1. The CDR3 is 12 amino acids. The germline V gene has CDR1 MDHEN and CDR2 SYDVKM. Trimming took 2 bases from V and 10 from J; bases not matched to a gene: 2. DNA of the CDR3: TGTGCCAGCAGTTTAACAGGGGGCGGAGCTTTCTTT. It yields the protein CASSLTGGGAFF.

This sequence joins TRBV11-2 and TRBJ1-2; D is ambiguous. The V gene lost 1 base and the J gene lost 8 bases, with 14 bases spanning the gap. CDR3 length: 14 residues. Germline V gene lookup returns CDR1 SGHAT and CDR2 FQNNGV. CDR3 DNA sequence: TGTGCCAGCAGCTTAGTCCGAGTAGGAGGAGGCTACACCTTC. As protein: CASSLVRVGGGYTF.

The chain employs TRBV5-1 and TRBJ2-5; a possible D gene is TRBD1 (5 bases). V gave up 0 bases and J gave up 3 bases, with 12 bases separating them. The CDR3 spans 15 residues. Looked up from germline, CDR1 is SGHRS and CDR2 is YFSETQ. CDR3 amino acids: CASSLAAGWEETQYF. As DNA, the CDR3 is TGCGCCAGCAGCTTGGCCGCAGGGTGGGAAGAGACCCAGTACTTC. Full variable domain (rest looked up from reference TRBV5-1 and TRBJ2-5): KAGVTQTPRYLIKTRGQQVTLSCSPISGHRSVSWYQQTPGQGLQFLFEYFSETQRNKGNFPGRFSGRQFSNSRSEMNVSTLELGDSALYLCASSLAAGWEETQYFGPGTRLLVL.

The J gene is TRBJ1-5, the V gene TRBV19; D is uncertain. The CDR3 loop spans 12 amino acids. Germline V gene lookup returns CDR1 LNHDA and CDR2 SQIVND (reference sequence). V was pared by 9 bases and J by 1 base, with 7 bases between. The CDR3 region is CASMFSNQPQHF. The CDR3 coding sequence is TGTGCCAGCATGTTCAGCAATCAGCCCCAGCATTTT.

The chain has TRBV19 and TRBJ2-2, with 9 bases fitting TRBD2. The germline CDR1 and CDR2 sequences are LNHDA and SQIVND (reference sequence). This CDR3 has 16 residues. V was pared by 5 bases and J by 3 bases, with 7 bases of the junction left unmatched. In nucleotides, the CDR3 is TGTGCCAGTAGTCGCTATAGCGGGAGAGACACCGGGGAGCTGTTTTTT. This encodes CASSRYSGRDTGELFF. The complete variable domain, with remaining parts taken from reference TRBV19 and TRBJ2-2, reads DGGITQSPKYLFRKEGQNVTLSCEQNLNHDAMYWYRQDPGQGLRLIYYSQIVNDFQKGDIAEGYSVSREKKESFPLTVTSAQKNPTAFYLCASSRYSGRDTGELFFGEGSRLTVL.

The chain uses TRBV5-6 and TRBJ2-1, with TRBD2 matching over 9 bases. The CDR3 sequence is 14 residues long. Per the germline V gene, CDR1 is SGHDT and CDR2 is YYEEEE. J lost 1 base, V lost 4 bases, and 0 bases had no gene match. The CDR3: CASSAGGSYNEQFF. The CDR3 DNA sequence: TGTGCCAGCAGCGCGGGGGGGTCCTACAATGAGCAGTTCTTC.

The chain has TRBV29-1 and TRBJ1-2, with a tentative D call TRBD1 (5 bases). The length of the CDR3 is 15 residues. The germline CDR1 and CDR2 sequences are SQVTM and ANQGSEA. Trimming stripped 4 bases from V and 2 bases from J, with 17 bases between. In nucleotides, the CDR3 is TGCAGCGTTGGGGGGGGATCGAGTCCCAACTATGGCTACACCTTC. Translation gives CSVGGGSSPNYGYTF.

This chain joins TRBV28 and TRBJ1-2, with D possibly being TRBD1 (6 bases). The CDR3 runs 15 residues. Per germline, CDR1 MDHEN and CDR2 SYDVKM. The V end lost 4 bases, the J end lost 4 bases, and 16 bases lay between the germline ends. As DNA, the CDR3 is TGTGCCAGCAGTTCCCCCGAAGGGGGGGTCTATGGCTACACCTTC. Translation: CASSSPEGGVYGYTF.

J is TRBJ1-5 and V is TRBV30, with D unclear. Looked up from germline, CDR1 is GTSNPN and CDR2 is SVGIG (reference sequence). This CDR3 contains 16 residues. V was cut by 1 base and J by 0 bases, with 13 bases left in between. CDR3 sequence (DNA): TGTGCCTGGAGTGGCCCTAGTACAGCTAGCAATCAGCCCCAGCATTTT. This translates into CAWSGPSTASNQPQHF.

The CDR3 loop is CASSQSKNRKTYGYTF. As DNA, the CDR3 is TGCGCCAGCAGCCAGAGTAAGAACCGAAAGACCTATGGCTACACCTTC. The V and J genes are TRBV4-1 and TRBJ1-2; D not certain. Looked up from germline, CDR1 is MGHRA and CDR2 is YSYEKL. The CDR3 extends over 16 amino acids. The V end was cut by 3 bases, the J end by 4 bases, with 18 bases between.

This chain connects TRBV19 to TRBJ1-5, with D unresolved. There are 17 residues in the CDR3. CDR1 and CDR2 from the germline V gene are LNHDA and SQIVND (reference sequence). V dropped 6 bases and J dropped 0 bases, with 18 bases sitting between them. The CDR3 bases are TGTGCCAGTAGAAGAACAGTGCAAACGTATAGCAATCAGCCCCAGCATTTT. It yields the protein CASRRTVQTYSNQPQHF. Drawing the rest from reference TRBV19 and TRBJ1-5, the complete variable domain is DGGITQSPKYLFRKEGQNVTLSCEQNLNHDAMYWYRQDPGQGLRLIYYSQIVNDFQKGDIAEGYSVSREKKESFPLTVTSAQKNPTAFYLCASRRTVQTYSNQPQHFGDGTRLSIL.

The rearrangement links TRBV18 to TRBJ2-1; 14 bases line up with TRBD2. This CDR3 comprises 16 residues. V lost 3 bases, J lost 9 bases, and 7 bases stayed unmatched. Germline V gene sequence: CDR1 KGHSH, CDR2 LQKENI. The CDR3 DNA follows: TGTGCCAGCTCACCTAAGACTAGCGGGGGGGCCGGTGAGCAGTTCTTC. Translating it yields CASSPKTSGGAGEQFF.

J is TRBJ2-6 and V is TRBV2, with no clear D. With 2 bases removed from V and 4 bases from J, the gap between germline ends came to 12 bases. This CDR3 contains 16 residues. Germline CDR1 SNHLY, CDR2 FYNNEI. DNA for the CDR3: TGTGCCAGCAGTGAAAGTAGGGCTACCGGGGCCAACGTCCTGACTTTC. Its translation: CASSESRATGANVLTF.

The gene calls are TRBV5-4 and TRBJ2-7; maybe TRBD1 (8 bases). Deletions cut 10 bases from V and 0 bases from J, with 29 bases between. CDR1 is SGHNT and CDR2 is YYREEE in the germline V gene (reference sequence). The length of the CDR3 is 18 residues. Written as DNA, the CDR3 is TGTGCCTCCCAGAGGACAGGGACTGGCGGGGGCATCTCCTACGAGCAGTACTTC. Its protein is CASQRTGTGGGISYEQYF.

The sample holds one count of this clone. The rearrangement links TRBV18 to TRBJ2-6, with 9 bases identical to TRBD1. The junction had 9 bases not matched to a gene; V was cut back by 6 bases and J by 0 bases. CDR1 and CDR2 from the germline V gene are KGHSH and LQKENI. The CDR3 is 18 residues long. CDR3 sequence: CASSRDRAASSGANVLTF. CDR3 nucleotides: TGTGCCAGCTCTAGGGACAGGGCGGCTTCCTCTGGGGCCAACGTCCTGACTTTC.

V gene TRBV6-1 combines with J gene TRBJ1-5, with no clear D. This CDR3 region has 13 residues. Trimming left V 7 bases short and J 0 bases short, with 7 bases between. Germline-derived CDR1 and CDR2 are MNHNS and SASEGT. The CDR3 DNA sequence: TGTGCCAGCATGGTCGTTAGCAATCAGCCCCAGCATTTT. It yields the protein CASMVVSNQPQHF.

The chain uses TRBV19 and TRBJ2-2, with TRBD2 identical over 7 bases. The CDR3 is 16 residues long. The germline gives CDR1 LNHDA, CDR2 SQIVND (reference sequence). J lost 2 bases, V lost 1 base, and 4 bases had no gene match. DNA for the CDR3: TGTGCCAGTAGTATAGGGGGCGGGAGTAACACCGGGGAGCTGTTTTTT. Translating it yields CASSIGGGSNTGELFF.

The CDR3 DNA reads as TGTGCCAGCAGTTTGTCTAGCACAGATACGCAGTATTTT. Translated, it gives CASSLSSTDTQYF. J is TRBJ2-3 and V is TRBV27; D remains unclear. Germline CDR1 MNHEY, CDR2 SMNVEV (reference sequence). The CDR3 loop spans 13 amino acids. Trimming left V 3 bases short and J 0 bases short, with 4 bases between.